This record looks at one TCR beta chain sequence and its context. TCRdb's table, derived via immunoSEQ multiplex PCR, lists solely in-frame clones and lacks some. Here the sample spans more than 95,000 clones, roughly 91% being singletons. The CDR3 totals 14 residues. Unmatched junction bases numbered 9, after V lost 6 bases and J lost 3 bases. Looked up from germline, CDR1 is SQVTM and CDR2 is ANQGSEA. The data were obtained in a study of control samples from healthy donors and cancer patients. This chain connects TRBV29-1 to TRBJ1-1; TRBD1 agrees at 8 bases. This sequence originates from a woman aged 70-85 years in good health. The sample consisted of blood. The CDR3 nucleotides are TGCAGCGTCAGGCACAGGGGGGAATACACTGAAGCTTTCTTT. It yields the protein CSVRHRGEYTEAFF.